These 30 T cell receptor beta chains were all obtained from the same sample, sequenced in a study of T cells in Graves' hyperthyroidism and ophthalmopathy. RNA transcripts yielded amplified TCR beta CDR3 regions. With the HTBI primer set, the TCR CDR3 went through a first round of RT-PCR. TCRdb re-called the multiplex PCR reads with MiXCR, one entry per CDR3 protein. Here the sample spans some 320,000 distinct CDR3 sequences, roughly an eighth being singletons. The sample comprised blood. The receptors derive from a woman aged 40 to 50 with Graves' ophthalmopathy.

This clonotype was counted at least ten times. The genes are TRBV2 and TRBJ1-4; tentatively, D is TRBD1 (5 bases). This CDR3 spans 14 amino acids. Trimming removed 7 bases at V and 4 bases at J, with 13 bases between. CDR1 is SNHLY, CDR2 FYNNEI, per germline. This chain's CDR3 is CASTPGDINEKLFF. In nucleotides, the CDR3 is TGTGCCAGCACCCCGGGGGATATTAATGAAAAACTGTTTTTT.

This clonotype has ten or more counts. The chain has TRBV5-5 and TRBJ2-7; 11 bases agree with TRBD2. CDR3 size: 16 residues. Unmatched junction bases numbered 2, after V lost 0 bases and J lost 0 bases. Germline V lookup: CDR1 SGHKS, CDR2 YYEKEE (reference sequence). The CDR3 nucleotides read TGTGCCAGCAGCTTGGGGCTAGCGGGGGGCTCCTACGAGCAGTACTTC. It is translated as CASSLGLAGGSYEQYF.

This clonotype was detected only a few times. The chain combines TRBV7-9 with TRBJ1-2; D is possibly TRBD1 (5 bases). Per germline, CDR1 SEHNR and CDR2 FQNEAQ (reference sequence). This CDR3 is built from 14 residues. Deletions cut 5 bases from V and 4 bases from J, with 14 bases between. In DNA form, the CDR3 reads TGTGCCAGCAGCCAAGCGGACAACGTCTATGGCTACACCTTC. Translation gives CASSQADNVYGYTF.

The V gene is TRBV9, the J gene TRBJ1-2, with 7 positions matching TRBD1. The germline V gene has CDR1 SGDLS and CDR2 YYNGEE. The CDR3 has 10 amino acids. CDR3 sequence: CAYTGVGYTF. The CDR3, as DNA: TGTGCTTACACAGGGGTGGGCTACACCTTC. The whole variable domain, remainder taken from reference TRBV9 and TRBJ1-2, is DSGVTQTPKHLITATGQRVTLRCSPRSGDLSVYWYQQSLDQGLQFLIQYYNGEERAKGNILERFSAQQFPDLHSELNLSSLELGDSALYFCAYTGVGYTFGSGTRLTVV.

This clonotype was counted a few times. The gene calls are TRBV7-9 and TRBJ2-2, with 7 bases fitting TRBD2. The trim removed 6 bases at V and 1 base at J, leaving 2 bases unmatched. The germline CDR1 and CDR2 sequences are SEHNR and FQNEAQ (reference sequence). The CDR3 covers 14 residues. CDR3 amino acids: CASRAGVNTGELFF. Here the CDR3 DNA reads TGTGCCAGCAGGGCGGGGGTGAACACCGGGGAGCTGTTTTTT.

This clonotype was seen at least ten times. The V call is TRBV12-3 or TRBV12-4, the J call TRBJ2-5; a possible D gene is TRBD1 (5 bases). V shed 5 bases and J shed 1 base, with 8 bases lying between them. The CDR3 covers 13 residues. The CDR3 coding sequence is TGTGCCAGCAGTAAAAGGGGCCAAGAGACCCAGTACTTC. Protein sequence: CASSKRGQETQYF.

This clonotype appeared a few times. The V gene is TRBV27, the J gene TRBJ1-5, with D uncertain. From germline, CDR1 is MNHEY and CDR2 SMNVEV (reference sequence). The V gene lost 6 bases and the J gene lost 2 bases, with 11 bases spanning the gap. The CDR3 runs 14 residues. Written as DNA, the CDR3 is TGTGCCAGCAGGCGAGAGGGTGGCAATCAGCCCCAGCATTTT. This codes for CASRREGGNQPQHF.

The sample holds many counts of this clonotype. The chain couples TRBV28 to TRBJ1-5; a possible D gene is TRBD1 (5 bases). CDR1 and CDR2 from the germline V gene are MDHEN and SYDVKM. The CDR3 spans 15 residues. V lost 3 bases to trimming and J lost 4 bases, with 13 bases between them. The CDR3 coding sequence is TGTGCCAGCAGTTTGAGGAAGGCAGGGAATCAGCCCCAGCATTTT. It yields the protein CASSLRKAGNQPQHF.

This clonotype appeared a few times. It may be a read error: a sequence one base away is much more abundant. This chain joins TRBV10-3 and TRBJ1-6; 7 bases map to TRBD1. V lost 8 bases, J lost 8 bases, and 6 bases stayed unmatched. Germline CDR1 and CDR2: ENHRY and SYGVKD. This CDR3 contains 13 residues. The CDR3 nucleotides are TGTGCCATCGGTGGGGACAGTGATTCACCCCTCCACTTT. Amino acids: CAIGGDSDSPLHF.

This clonotype was detected many times. This chain joins TRBV7-9 and TRBJ2-6; the D gene is possibly TRBD2 (5 bases). Trimming shortened V by 2 bases and J by 2 bases, and 10 bases separated the two germline ends. Per the germline V gene, CDR1 is SEHNR and CDR2 is FQNEAQ (reference sequence). This CDR3 has 16 residues. The CDR3 coding sequence is TGTGCCAGCAGCTTACAAAGGGAGACTGGGGCCAACGTCCTGACTTTC. Protein: CASSLQRETGANVLTF. Supplemented by reference TRBV7-9 and TRBJ2-6, the full variable domain reads DTGVSQNPRHKITKRGQNVTFRCDPISEHNRLYWYRQTLGQGPEFLTYFQNEAQLEKSRLLSDRFSAERPKGSFSTLEIQRTEQGDSAMYLCASSLQRETGANVLTFGAGSRLTVL.

The table lists this clonotype with many counts. J is TRBJ2-5 and V is TRBV30; tentatively, D is TRBD2 (6 bases). Germline V CDR1 and CDR2: GTSNPN, SVGIG (reference sequence). The V gene lost 2 bases and the J gene lost 10 bases, with 14 bases spanning the gap. The CDR3 is 12 residues long. CDR3 DNA: TGTGCCTGGAGTCGGCAGCGGGCGGACCAGTACTTC. Translation: CAWSRQRADQYF. The whole variable domain, filled in from reference TRBV30 and TRBJ2-5, reads SQTIHQWPATLVQPVGSPLSLECTVEGTSNPNLYWYRQAAGRGLQLLFYSVGIGQISSEVPQNLSASRPQDRQFILSSKKLLLSDSGFYLCAWSRQRADQYFGPGTRLLVL.

The chain carries TRBV6-1 and TRBJ2-7; D ambiguous. V was cut by 2 bases and J by 5 bases, with 10 bases left in between. The CDR3 spans 13 residues. Germline CDR1 is MNHNS and CDR2 is SASEGT. The DNA of the CDR3 is TGTGCCAGCAGTGAATGGATAACCCACGAGCAGTACTTC. Residues: CASSEWITHEQYF.

This clonotype was seen ten or more times. This rearrangement joins TRBV15 to TRBJ2-1; 7 bases agree with TRBD2. CDR3 length equals 16 residues. CDR1 is LNHNV and CDR2 is YYDKDF in the germline V gene (reference sequence). V dropped 0 bases and J dropped 8; count of bases not matched to a gene: 10. The CDR3 sequence is CATSRDYGGGPDEQFF. The DNA of the CDR3 is TGTGCCACCAGCAGAGATTACGGGGGAGGGCCGGATGAGCAGTTCTTC.

This clonotype was seen only once. The rearrangement joins TRBV27 to TRBJ1-1, with 8 bases matching TRBD1. This CDR3 has 15 amino acids. Looked up from germline, CDR1 is MNHEY and CDR2 is SMNVEV (reference sequence). J gave up 0 bases and V 5 bases, and 5 bases lay outside the gene matches. The CDR3 coding sequence is TGTGCCAGCAGTAACCGACAGGGGCTGAACACTGAAGCTTTCTTT. This sequence encodes CASSNRQGLNTEAFF.

In this sample, this clonotype turned up many times. J is TRBJ1-2 and V is TRBV6-2 or TRBV6-3; possibly TRBD1 for D (5 bases). The germline V gene encodes CDR1 MNHEY and CDR2 SVGEGT. Deletions cut 4 bases from V and 4 bases from J, with 16 bases between. This CDR3 is built from 15 residues. The CDR3 DNA is TGTGCCAGCAGTTCGGAGGCCGGGGCGGGCTATGGCTACACCTTC. It specifies CASSSEAGAGYGYTF.

This clonotype was detected many times. The rearrangement joins TRBV7-2 to TRBJ2-5; D gene ambiguous. Germline V gene lookup returns CDR1 SGHTA and CDR2 FQGNSA. The V and J ends lost 4 bases and 6 bases respectively, with 9 bases between them. The CDR3 totals 12 residues. CDR3 residues: CASSSRLKTQYF. CDR3 nucleotides: TGTGCCAGCAGCTCTCGACTGAAGACCCAGTACTTC.

This sequence joins TRBV10-3 and TRBJ1-2; TRBD1 agrees at 7 bases. Per germline, CDR1 ENHRY and CDR2 SYGVKD. V lost 2 bases and J lost 2; bases outside the gene matches: 5. The CDR3 has 15 amino acids. DNA for the CDR3: TGTGCCATCAGTGAGAGCCAGGGACAGAACTATGGCTACACCTTC. Encoded protein: CAISESQGQNYGYTF.

This clonotype showed up many times. The chain has TRBV2 and TRBJ1-2, with D unclear. This CDR3 region has 14 residues. Trimming removed 2 bases from V and 4 bases from J, with 11 bases in between. Looked up from germline, CDR1 is SNHLY and CDR2 is FYNNEI. The CDR3 sequence: CASSEQEETYGYTF. CDR3 DNA sequence: TGTGCCAGCAGTGAACAGGAAGAGACCTATGGCTACACCTTC.

This clonotype was seen ten or more times. This sequence joins TRBV24-1 and TRBJ1-2, with D uncertain. The CDR3 runs 12 residues. The germline gives CDR1 KGHDR, CDR2 SFDVKD. V lost 2 bases to trimming and J lost 4 bases, with 4 bases between them. CDR3 sequence reads: CATSDYGYGYTF. The CDR3 nucleotides are TGTGCCACCAGTGATTACGGCTATGGCTACACCTTC.

This clonotype was recorded many times. The chain is built from TRBV12-3 or TRBV12-4 and TRBJ2-3; D ambiguous. The length of the CDR3 is 14 residues. V shed 4 bases and J shed 0 bases, with 8 bases lying between them. This chain's CDR3 is CASSYGTSTDTQYF. The CDR3 bases are TGTGCCAGCAGTTACGGTACAAGCACAGATACGCAGTATTTT.

This clonotype has a handful of counts. The rearrangement joins TRBV3-1 to TRBJ1-1; perhaps TRBD1 as D (5 bases). The CDR3 is 14 residues long. Germline CDR1 LGHDT, CDR2 YNNKEL (reference sequence). V was trimmed by 1 base and J by 0 bases, leaving 6 bases between them. DNA of the CDR3: TGTGCCAGCAGCCAAGGAGGGGTGAACACTGAAGCTTTCTTT. Protein: CASSQGGVNTEAFF.

This clonotype came up many times. The chain uses TRBV7-9 and TRBJ2-1; TRBD2 matches at 7 bases. Looked up from germline, CDR1 is SEHNR and CDR2 is FQNEAQ (reference sequence). The CDR3 runs to 15 residues. The trim removed 1 base at V and 7 bases at J, leaving 7 bases unmatched. The CDR3 DNA is TGTGCCAGCAGCTTAGGTCGGGGGGAAGTGAATGAGCAGTTCTTC. As protein: CASSLGRGEVNEQFF.

With regard to this clonotype: The junction differs from germline at one of its ends, possibly a read error. The V call is TRBV20-1, the J call TRBJ2-7; 14 nucleotides line up with TRBD2. Germline CDR1 DFQATT, CDR2 SNEGSKA (reference sequence). The CDR3 is 18 amino acids. The CDR3 sequence is CGAPRGLAGGPFSYEQCF. Written as DNA, the CDR3 is TGCGGTGCTCCACGAGGACTAGCGGGAGGACCATTCTCCTACGAGCAGTGCTTC.

This clonotype was seen ten or more times. This chain connects TRBV7-2 to TRBJ2-1; the D gene is possibly TRBD1 (5 bases). The V end lost 5 bases, the J end lost 4 bases, and 18 bases lay between the germline ends. CDR3 length: 16 residues. The germline CDR1 and CDR2 sequences are SGHTA and FQGNSA. CDR3 protein: CASSRYGGAGYNEQFF. The CDR3 DNA reads TGTGCCAGCAGCCGATACGGTGGGGCCGGATACAATGAGCAGTTCTTC.

The chain has TRBV20-1 and TRBJ1-1; 7 bases align to TRBD1. Germline values: CDR1 DFQATT, CDR2 SNEGSKA (reference sequence). V lost 3 bases, J lost 0 bases, and 7 bases stayed unmatched. The CDR3 contains 15 residues. In DNA form, the CDR3 reads TGCAGTGCTAGTGGGGACAGAAGTTTGAACACTGAAGCTTTCTTT. It is translated as CSASGDRSLNTEAFF.

This clonotype was recorded at least ten times. The chain has TRBV7-2 and TRBJ2-1; 9 bases are a match to TRBD2. The CDR3 is 16 amino acids. CDR1 and CDR2 (germline): SGHTA, FQGNSA. The V gene end was trimmed by 1 base and the J gene end by 7 bases; junction bases not matched to a gene: 8. CDR3 region: CASSLGVSGSFNEQFF. The DNA for the CDR3 is TGTGCCAGCAGCTTAGGGGTTAGCGGGAGTTTTAATGAGCAGTTCTTC.

This clonotype was counted many times. The chain couples TRBV15 to TRBJ1-1; D is undetermined. Trimming took 0 bases from V and 5 from J, leaving 7 bases between them. Per the germline V gene, CDR1 is LNHNV and CDR2 is YYDKDF (reference sequence). This CDR3 spans 13 amino acids. Here the CDR3 reads CATSRDTWTEAFF. The CDR3, as DNA: TGTGCCACCAGCAGAGATACATGGACTGAAGCTTTCTTT.

This clonotype was seen at least ten times. The chain joins TRBV5-4 to TRBJ2-3; D is perhaps TRBD2 (6 bases). The CDR3 totals 15 residues. The germline CDR1 and CDR2 sequences are SGHNT and YYREEE (reference sequence). Trimming pared 1 base from V and 2 bases from J, leaving 11 bases between. CDR3 sequence reads: CASSLYGGITDTQYF. The CDR3 coding sequence is TGTGCCAGCAGCTTGTACGGGGGAATCACAGATACGCAGTATTTT.

At least ten counts were recorded for this clonotype. In DNA form, the CDR3 reads TGTGCCAGCAGTAGGGACAGTTTTAACTATGGCTACACCTTC. Its translation: CASSRDSFNYGYTF. The chain employs TRBV12-3 or TRBV12-4 and TRBJ1-2, with 7 bases identical to TRBD1. V shed 5 bases and J 1 base; nucleotides not matched to a gene: 4. This CDR3 is built from 14 residues.

V gene TRBV12-3 or TRBV12-4 combines with J gene TRBJ1-1; 8 bases are shared with TRBD1. The ends lost 8 bases at V and 2 bases at J; junction bases unmatched: 28. The CDR3 has 21 residues. The CDR3 bases are TGTGCCAGCTCACCAACCACCTTATCCCGGACAGGGTGGGGTTTAAACACTGAAGCTTTCTTT. Translated, it gives CASSPTTLSRTGWGLNTEAFF.